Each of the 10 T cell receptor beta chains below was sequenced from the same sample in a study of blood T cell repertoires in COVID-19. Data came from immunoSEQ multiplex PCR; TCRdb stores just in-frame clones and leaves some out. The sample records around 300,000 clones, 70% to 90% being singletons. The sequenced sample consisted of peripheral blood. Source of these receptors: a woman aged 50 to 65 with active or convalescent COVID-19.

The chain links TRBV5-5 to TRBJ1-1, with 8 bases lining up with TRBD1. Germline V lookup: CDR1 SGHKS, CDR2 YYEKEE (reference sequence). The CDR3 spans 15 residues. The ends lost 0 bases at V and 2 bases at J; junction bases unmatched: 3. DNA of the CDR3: TGTGCCAGCAGCTTGGTGCCAGGGGGCAACACTGAAGCTTTCTTT. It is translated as CASSLVPGGNTEAFF.

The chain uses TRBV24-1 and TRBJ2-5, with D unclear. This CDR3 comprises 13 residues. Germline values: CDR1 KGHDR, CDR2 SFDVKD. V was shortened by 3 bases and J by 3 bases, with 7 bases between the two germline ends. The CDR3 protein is CATSDPGKETQYF. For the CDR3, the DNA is TGTGCCACCAGTGATCCAGGAAAAGAGACCCAGTACTTC.

This CDR3 reads CASSYISGTGRAEQYF. CDR3 bases: TGTGCCAGCAGTTACATCTCGGGGACAGGGAGGGCCGAGCAGTACTTC. This chain joins TRBV6-5 and TRBJ2-7; the match to TRBD1 covers 9 bases. This CDR3 contains 16 residues. From germline, CDR1 is MNHEY and CDR2 SVGAGI. V shed 2 bases, J shed 6 bases, and the junction held 11 bases outside the gene matches.

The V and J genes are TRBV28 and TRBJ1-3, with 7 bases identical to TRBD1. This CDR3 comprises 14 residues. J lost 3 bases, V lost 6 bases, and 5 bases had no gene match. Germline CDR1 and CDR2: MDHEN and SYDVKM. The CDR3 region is CASRPTGDGNTIYF. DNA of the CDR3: TGTGCCAGCAGACCAACAGGGGATGGAAACACCATATATTTT.

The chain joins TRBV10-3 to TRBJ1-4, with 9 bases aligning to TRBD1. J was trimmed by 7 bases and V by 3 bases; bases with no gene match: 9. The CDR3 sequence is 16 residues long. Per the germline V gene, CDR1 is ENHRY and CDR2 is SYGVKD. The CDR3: CAISDRKGQGGEKLFF. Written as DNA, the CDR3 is TGTGCCATCAGTGACCGGAAGGGACAGGGCGGTGAAAAACTGTTTTTT.

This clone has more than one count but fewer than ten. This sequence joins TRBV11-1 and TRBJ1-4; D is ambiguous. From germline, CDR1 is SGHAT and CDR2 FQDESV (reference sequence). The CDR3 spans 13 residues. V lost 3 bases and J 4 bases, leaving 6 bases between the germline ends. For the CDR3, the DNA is TGTGCCAGCAGCTTCGCGATTAATGAAAAACTGTTTTTT. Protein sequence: CASSFAINEKLFF.

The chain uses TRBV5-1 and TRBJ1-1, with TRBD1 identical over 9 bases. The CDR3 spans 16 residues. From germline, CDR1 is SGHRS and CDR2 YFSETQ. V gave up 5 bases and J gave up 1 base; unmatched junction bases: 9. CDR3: CASRPNRGQANTEAFF. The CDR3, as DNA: TGCGCCAGCAGACCAAACAGGGGGCAAGCGAACACTGAAGCTTTCTTT.

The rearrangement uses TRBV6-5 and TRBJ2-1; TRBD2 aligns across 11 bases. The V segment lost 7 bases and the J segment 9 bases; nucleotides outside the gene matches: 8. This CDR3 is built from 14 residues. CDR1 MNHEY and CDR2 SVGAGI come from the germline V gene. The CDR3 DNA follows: TGTGCCAGCACCCATAGCGGGAGGGCCAGTGAGCAGTTCTTC. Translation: CASTHSGRASEQFF.

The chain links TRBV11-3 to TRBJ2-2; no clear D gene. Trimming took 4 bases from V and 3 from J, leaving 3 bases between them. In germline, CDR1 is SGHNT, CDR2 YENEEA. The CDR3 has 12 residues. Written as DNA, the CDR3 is TGTGCCAGCAGCTCGTACACCGGGGAGCTGTTTTTT. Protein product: CASSSYTGELFF.

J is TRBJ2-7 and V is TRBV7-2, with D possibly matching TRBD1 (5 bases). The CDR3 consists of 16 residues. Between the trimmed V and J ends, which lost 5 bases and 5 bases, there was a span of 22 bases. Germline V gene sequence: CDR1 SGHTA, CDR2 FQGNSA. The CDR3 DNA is TGTGCCAGCAGCCCCTTCCGGTCCAGGGCGCCCCACGAGCAGTACTTC. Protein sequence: CASSPFRSRAPHEQYF.